This T cell receptor (beta chain) was identified during a study of OX40 agonist ivuxolimab in advanced cancers. Study background: An anti-OX40 (CD134) antibody with agonistic activity, ivuxolimab, was administered to patients. Partial responses were recorded for three patients, including one with hepatocellular carcinoma and two with cutaneous melanoma.

Clones were read by immunoSEQ multiplex PCR, and TCRdb kept only the in-frame ones, dropping some. This sample has 55,000 to 70,000 clones, with approximately 90% found just once. CDR3 length: 15 residues. CDR1 and CDR2 (germline): SGHTA, FQGNSA. V lost 1 base to trimming and J lost 3 bases, with 12 bases between them. This clone was counted once. Its target is unknown. The sampling schedule covered blood at baseline, cycle 4 day 1, and cycle 7 day 1. Findings and caveats of the study: Clonal expansion was among the lowest in partial responders at 0.1-3.0 mg/kg, especially CD8+.

Specimen: CD4+ or CD8+ T cells sorted from blood, collected in a trial of the OX40 agonist ivuxolimab. The J gene is TRBJ1-1, the V gene TRBV7-2; possibly TRBD1 for D (5 bases). The sequence derives from an adult with an advanced solid tumor such as melanoma, head and neck, liver or kidney cancer. CDR3 loop: CASSLVGGGYTEAFF. CDR3 in DNA: TGTGCCAGCAGCTTAGTAGGTGGGGGGTACACTGAAGCTTTCTTT. The whole variable domain, filled in from reference TRBV7-2 and TRBJ1-1, reads GAGVSQSPSNKVTEKGKDVELRCDPISGHTALYWYRQSLGQGLEFLIYFQGNSAPDKSGLPSDRFSAERTGGSVSTLTIQRTQQEDSAVYLCASSLVGGGYTEAFFGQGTRLTVV.